The T cell receptor (beta chain) described here comes from a study of lymphopenia after photon versus proton radiotherapy. General study results and limits: Survival link was tested only in deceased patients; proton benefit remains a possibility. Post-nadir diversity loss with photons came from oligoclonal expansion, particularly CD8+ Temra cells. Proton therapy kept repertoires fairly stable, unlike photons, which gained effector/memory cells.

Germline values: CDR1 LNHDA, CDR2 SQIVND (reference sequence). The CDR3 length is 15 residues. Trimming removed 5 bases from V and 0 bases from J; junction bases left unmatched: 6. Libraries were prepared by immunoSEQ multiplex PCR; TCRdb keeps only in-frame clonotypes and omits some of them. The repertoire consists of 150,000 to 200,000 clones, with about 88% occurring once and the leading ten covering around 5.1%. Notes on this clone: The antigen is unknown.

Sample: peripheral blood, taken from a patient treated with photon-based radiotherapy. This chain uses TRBV19 with TRBJ2-7; 8 bases are a match to TRBD2. The sequence came from a man aged 45-65 years with gastric cancer. CDR3 region: CASSFKRESSYEQYF. The CDR3 DNA reads TGTGCCAGTAGTTTCAAGCGGGAGAGCTCCTACGAGCAGTACTTC.